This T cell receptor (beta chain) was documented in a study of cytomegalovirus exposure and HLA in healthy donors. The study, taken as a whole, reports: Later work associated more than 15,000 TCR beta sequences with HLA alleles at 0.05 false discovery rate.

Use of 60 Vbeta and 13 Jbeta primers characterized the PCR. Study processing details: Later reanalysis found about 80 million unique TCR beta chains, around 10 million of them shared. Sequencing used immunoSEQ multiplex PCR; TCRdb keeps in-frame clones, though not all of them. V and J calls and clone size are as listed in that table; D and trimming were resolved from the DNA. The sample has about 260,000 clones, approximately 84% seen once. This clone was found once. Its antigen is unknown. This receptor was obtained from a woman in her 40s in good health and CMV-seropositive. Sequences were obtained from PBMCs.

CDR3 loop: CAISRDRAEQYF. CDR3 nucleotides: TGTGCCATCTCCCGGGACAGGGCCGAGCAGTACTTC. The chain joins TRBV10-3 to TRBJ2-7, with 9 bases matching TRBD1. The germline gives CDR1 ENHRY, CDR2 SYGVKD. CDR3 length: 12 amino acids. The ends lost 8 bases at V and 6 bases at J; junction bases unmatched: 5.